These 13 T cell receptor beta chains originate from one sample sequenced in a study of shared clonotypes between healthy human individuals. Generated by immunoSEQ multiplex PCR, the TCRdb table keeps only in-frame clones and is missing some. The sample holds roughly 640,000 clones, approximately 74% seen once. The sample comprised memory CD4+ T cells sorted from blood. The subset was: CD45RA-negative fraction. These TCRs come from a woman in her twenties or thirties in good health.

The DNA of the CDR3 is TGTGCCAGCAGCCTCGACAGGTTGGAGGGCTACACCTTC. Encoded protein: CASSLDRLEGYTF. This chain links TRBV28 with TRBJ1-2; D is possibly TRBD1 (6 bases). With 6 bases removed from V and 8 bases from J, the gap between germline ends came to 16 bases. Per the germline V gene, CDR1 is MDHEN and CDR2 is SYDVKM. The CDR3 is made up of 13 amino acids.

The CDR3 spells CASSLGQGAVWETQYF. The CDR3 region has the DNA TGCGCCAGCAGCCTCGGACAGGGGGCTGTGTGGGAGACCCAGTACTTC. The chain uses TRBV4-1 and TRBJ2-5, with 11 bases matching TRBD1. Germline V gene lookup returns CDR1 MGHRA and CDR2 YSYEKL. V was clipped by 4 bases and J by 5 bases; unmatched bases: 9. The CDR3 spans 16 residues.

This clone was seen a single time. V usage is TRBV4-1 and J usage is TRBJ2-7, with D possibly matching TRBD2 (5 bases). Trimming pared 2 bases from V and 0 bases from J, leaving 11 bases between. This CDR3 region has 15 residues. Germline V lookup: CDR1 MGHRA, CDR2 YSYEKL. The CDR3 sequence is CASSQTGYSSYEQYF. The CDR3 bases are TGCGCCAGCAGCCAAACGGGGTATAGCTCCTACGAGCAGTACTTC.

This clone was seen once. The rearrangement uses TRBV5-1 and TRBJ1-4; TRBD1 agrees at 9 bases. Trimming at V came to 4 bases and at J to 5 bases, leaving 6 bases not matched to a gene. CDR3 length: 15 residues. From germline, CDR1 is SGHRS and CDR2 YFSETQ. The CDR3 DNA sequence: TGCGCCAGCAGCACAAGACAGGGGGGGAATGAAAAACTGTTTTTT. The encoded protein is CASSTRQGGNEKLFF.

For this clone: Different DNA sequences within this sample yield the same CDR3. The chain links TRBV11-3 to TRBJ2-2, with 7 bases identical to TRBD1. Trimming at V came to 3 bases and at J to 3 bases, leaving 1 base not matched to a gene. Germline CDR1 reads SGHNT; CDR2 reads YENEEA. The CDR3 sequence is 14 residues long. The CDR3 sequence: CASSFDRDTGELFF. The DNA for the CDR3 is TGTGCCAGCAGCTTTGACAGGGACACCGGGGAGCTGTTTTTT.

V and J are TRBV10-1 and TRBJ2-7, with D unclear. This CDR3 has 10 amino acids. In germline, CDR1 is WNHNN, CDR2 SYGVQD (reference sequence). V was trimmed by 6 bases and J by 1 base, leaving 1 base between them. The CDR3 DNA sequence: TGCGCCAGCAGGTCCTACGAGCAGTACTTC. Its protein product is CASRSYEQYF.

This chain links TRBV11-1 with TRBJ1-2, with 8 bases lining up with TRBD1. The CDR3 extends over 14 amino acids. The germline gives CDR1 SGHAT, CDR2 FQDESV (reference sequence). V dropped 3 bases and J dropped 7; count of bases not matched to a gene: 7. The CDR3 sequence is CASSLRRGRGGYTF. For the CDR3, the DNA is TGTGCCAGCAGCTTGCGCAGGGGGCGTGGTGGCTACACCTTC.

The chain recombines TRBV7-2 with TRBJ2-7, with 8 bases fitting TRBD2. The germline gives CDR1 SGHTA, CDR2 FQGNSA. The CDR3 contains 15 residues. V lost 6 bases to trimming and J lost 6 bases; unmatched junction nucleotides: 13. CDR3 in DNA: TGTGCCAGCAGACGAAGCGGGAGTTCGGCCCGCGAGCAGTACTTC. This codes for CASRRSGSSAREQYF.

The chain recombines TRBV27 with TRBJ2-1; D gene unclear. CDR1 is MNHEY, CDR2 SMNVEV, per germline (reference sequence). The CDR3 is 15 amino acids. Trimming took off 5 bases at V and 0 bases at J, with 11 bases between the two ends. This CDR3 reads CASSADRSSYNEQFF. The DNA of the CDR3 is TGTGCCAGCAGTGCGGACCGAAGCTCCTACAATGAGCAGTTCTTC.

A few counts support this clone. The genes are TRBV25-1 and TRBJ2-7; tentatively, D is TRBD1 or TRBD2 (7 bases each). Germline loops: CDR1 MGHDK, CDR2 SYGVNS. Trimming left V 1 base short and J 5 bases short, with 15 bases between. The CDR3 consists of 15 residues. The CDR3 DNA reads as TGTGCCAGCAGTGAATTTGCCAGGGGGGGCAACGAGCAGTACTTC. Protein sequence: CASSEFARGGNEQYF.

The chain joins TRBV30 to TRBJ1-1; no clear D. The CDR3 is 13 residues long. Germline V CDR1 and CDR2: GTSNPN, SVGIG (reference sequence). With 2 bases removed from V and 3 bases from J, the gap between germline ends came to 10 bases. The CDR3 here is CAWSSNPDTEAFF. The CDR3 DNA reads TGTGCCTGGAGTTCAAATCCCGACACTGAAGCTTTCTTT.

The genes are TRBV6-6 and TRBJ2-2; TRBD1 matches at 8 bases. From germline, CDR1 is MNHNY and CDR2 SVGAGI (reference sequence). CDR3 length: 15 amino acids. Unmatched junction bases numbered 9, after V lost 6 bases and J lost 6 bases. CDR3 amino acids: CASSRGQALSGELFF. CDR3 nucleotides: TGTGCCAGCAGCAGGGGACAGGCCCTCTCCGGGGAGCTGTTTTTT.

There are many counts of this clone. CDR3 bases: TGTGCCAGCAGCCCACCCGGGCCCTTTAATGAAAAACTGTTTTTT. This encodes CASSPPGPFNEKLFF. The genes are TRBV28 and TRBJ1-4; no reliable D call. CDR3 size: 15 residues. Germline loops: CDR1 MDHEN, CDR2 SYDVKM. The V end lost 6 bases, the J end lost 4 bases, and 15 bases lay between the germline ends.